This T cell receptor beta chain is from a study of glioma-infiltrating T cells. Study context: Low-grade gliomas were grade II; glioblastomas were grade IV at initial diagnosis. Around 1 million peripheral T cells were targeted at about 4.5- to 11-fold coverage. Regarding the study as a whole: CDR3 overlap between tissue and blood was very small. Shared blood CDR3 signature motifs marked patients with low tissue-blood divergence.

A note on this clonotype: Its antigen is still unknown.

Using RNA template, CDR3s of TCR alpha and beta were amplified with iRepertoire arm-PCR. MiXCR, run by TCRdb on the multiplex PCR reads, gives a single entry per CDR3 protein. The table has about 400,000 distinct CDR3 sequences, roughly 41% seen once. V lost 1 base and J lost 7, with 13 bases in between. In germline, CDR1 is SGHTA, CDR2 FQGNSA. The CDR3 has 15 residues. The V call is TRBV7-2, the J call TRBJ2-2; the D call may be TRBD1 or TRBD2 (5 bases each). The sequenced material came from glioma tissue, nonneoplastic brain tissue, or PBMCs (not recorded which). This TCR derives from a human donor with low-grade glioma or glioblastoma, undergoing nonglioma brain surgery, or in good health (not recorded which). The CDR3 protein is CASSLDRTQGGELFF. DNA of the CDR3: TGTGCCAGCAGCTTAGACAGGACTCAAGGCGGGGAGCTGTTTTTT.